These 6 T cell receptor beta chains came from one sample sequenced in a study of beta chain features in type 1 diabetes. Study conclusions and caveats: Shortening that was moderate but significant affected the TCRB CDR3s of Type 1 diabetes patients in all four CD4+ subsets.

Their antigens are not known. The sequenced template was cDNA made from the entire isolated RNA. Generated by immunoSEQ multiplex PCR, the TCRdb table keeps only in-frame clones and is missing some. The sample yields 350,000 to 400,000 clones, around 12% seen once. Sequencing was carried out using naive CD4+ T cells from blood. The receptors were sampled from a woman younger than 30 with type 1 diabetes.

The chain uses TRBV25-1 and TRBJ2-6, with D maybe TRBD1 (6 bases). The CDR3 loop spans 18 amino acids. Trimming took off 2 bases at V and 1 base at J, with 15 bases between the two ends. CDR1 and CDR2 (germline): MGHDK, SYGVNS. This CDR3 is CASSEAKQGLSGANVLTF. In DNA, the CDR3 is TGTGCCAGCAGTGAAGCCAAACAGGGTCTGTCTGGGGCCAACGTCCTGACTTTC.

To note about this clone: The junction departs from the called germline gene at one end, perhaps through a read error. This sequence joins TRBV10-3 and TRBJ2-3; the D is unclear. The CDR3 length is 12 residues. Germline values: CDR1 ENHRY, CDR2 SYGVKD. CDR3 sequence: CASSGNSDTQYF. The CDR3 DNA reads TGTGCCAGCAGTGGCAACTCAGATACGCAGTATTTT.

This chain links TRBV9 with TRBJ2-3; D is perhaps TRBD2 (6 bases). V gave up 0 bases and J gave up 5 bases, with 13 bases separating them. The germline V gene has CDR1 SGDLS and CDR2 YYNGEE. This CDR3 spans 15 amino acids. The CDR3 region has the DNA TGTGCCAGCAGCGTAGGGGGTGCGGGGTTAGATACGCAGTATTTT. Residues: CASSVGGAGLDTQYF.

This chain joins TRBV5-1 and TRBJ2-7; D uncertain. Trimming stripped 3 bases from V and 7 bases from J, with 8 bases between. Germline V gene data show CDR1 as SGHRS and CDR2 as YFSETQ. The CDR3 length is 11 residues. The chain's CDR3 is CASSSEWEQYF. CDR3 nucleotides: TGCGCCAGCAGCTCCGAGTGGGAGCAGTACTTC. Filled out from reference TRBV5-1 and TRBJ2-7, the complete variable domain reads KAGVTQTPRYLIKTRGQQVTLSCSPISGHRSVSWYQQTPGQGLQFLFEYFSETQRNKGNFPGRFSGRQFSNSRSEMNVSTLELGDSALYLCASSSEWEQYFGPGTRLTVT.

The rearrangement links TRBV4-1 to TRBJ2-5; tentatively, D is TRBD1 (7 bases). Germline V gene data show CDR1 as MGHRA and CDR2 as YSYEKL. The CDR3 is 14 residues long. Trimming shortened V by 3 bases and J by 4 bases, and 12 bases separated the two germline ends. The CDR3 region is CASSHRQGGETQYF. The CDR3 coding sequence is TGCGCCAGCAGCCACCGACAGGGAGGAGAGACCCAGTACTTC.

This clone has only a few counts. This rearrangement joins TRBV4-1 to TRBJ2-3; maybe TRBD2 (5 bases). Deletions cut 5 bases from V and 5 bases from J, with 17 bases between. CDR1 and CDR2 (germline): MGHRA, YSYEKL. This CDR3 spans 15 amino acids. The CDR3 region has the DNA TGCGCCAGCAGCAAAGGGAGCGGAAGCTTAGATACGCAGTATTTT. Protein: CASSKGSGSLDTQYF.